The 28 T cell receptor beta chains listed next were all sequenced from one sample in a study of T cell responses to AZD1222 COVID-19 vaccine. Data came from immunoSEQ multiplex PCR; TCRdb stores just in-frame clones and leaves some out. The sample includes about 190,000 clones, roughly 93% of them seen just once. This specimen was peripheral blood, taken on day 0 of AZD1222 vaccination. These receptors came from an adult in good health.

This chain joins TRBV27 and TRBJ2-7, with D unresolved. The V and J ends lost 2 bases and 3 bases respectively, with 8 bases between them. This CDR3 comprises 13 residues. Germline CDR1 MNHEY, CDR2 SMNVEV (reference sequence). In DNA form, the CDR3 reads TGTGCCAGCAGTTTAAGATCCGGCTACGAGCAGTACTTC. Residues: CASSLRSGYEQYF.

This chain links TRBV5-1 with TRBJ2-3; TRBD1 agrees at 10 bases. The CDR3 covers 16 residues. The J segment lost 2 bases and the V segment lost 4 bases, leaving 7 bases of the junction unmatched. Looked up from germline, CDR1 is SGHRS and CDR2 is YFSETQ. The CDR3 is CASSLTGQGLTDTQYF. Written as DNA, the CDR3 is TGCGCCAGCAGCCTTACGGGACAGGGGCTCACAGATACGCAGTATTTT.

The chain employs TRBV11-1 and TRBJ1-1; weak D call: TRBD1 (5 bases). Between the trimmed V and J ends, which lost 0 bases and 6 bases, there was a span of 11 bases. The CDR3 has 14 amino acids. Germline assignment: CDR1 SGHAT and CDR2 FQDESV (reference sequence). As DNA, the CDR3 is TGTGCCAGCAGCTTAGCAGGGGATAGGGCTGAAGCTTTCTTT. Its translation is CASSLAGDRAEAFF.

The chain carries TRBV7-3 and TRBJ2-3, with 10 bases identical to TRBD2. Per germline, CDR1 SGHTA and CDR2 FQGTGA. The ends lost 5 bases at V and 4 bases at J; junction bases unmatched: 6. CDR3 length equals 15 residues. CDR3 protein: CASSPQLAGPDTQYF. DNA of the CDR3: TGTGCCAGCAGCCCTCAACTAGCGGGGCCAGATACGCAGTATTTT.

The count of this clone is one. The DNA for the CDR3 is TGTGCCAGCAGTCCTACCGGACGGTACAAACTGTTTTTT. Translating gives CASSPTGRYKLFF. This chain connects TRBV27 to TRBJ1-4; D remains ambiguous. The CDR3 consists of 13 residues. V gave up 5 bases and J gave up 11 bases, with 15 bases separating them. Germline loops: CDR1 MNHEY, CDR2 SMNVEV (reference sequence).

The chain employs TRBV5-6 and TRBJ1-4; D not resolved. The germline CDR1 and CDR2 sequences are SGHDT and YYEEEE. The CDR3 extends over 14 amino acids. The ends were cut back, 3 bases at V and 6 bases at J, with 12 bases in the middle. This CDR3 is CASSSGMVDEKLFF. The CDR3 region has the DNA TGTGCCAGCAGCTCGGGAATGGTGGATGAAAAACTGTTTTTT.

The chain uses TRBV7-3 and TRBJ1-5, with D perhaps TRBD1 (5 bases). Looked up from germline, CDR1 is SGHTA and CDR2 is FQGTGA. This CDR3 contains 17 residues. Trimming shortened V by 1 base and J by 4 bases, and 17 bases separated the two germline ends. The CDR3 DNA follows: TGTGCCAGCAGCTTAATTAGGGACCAGGCGGTAAATCAGCCCCAGCATTTT. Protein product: CASSLIRDQAVNQPQHF.

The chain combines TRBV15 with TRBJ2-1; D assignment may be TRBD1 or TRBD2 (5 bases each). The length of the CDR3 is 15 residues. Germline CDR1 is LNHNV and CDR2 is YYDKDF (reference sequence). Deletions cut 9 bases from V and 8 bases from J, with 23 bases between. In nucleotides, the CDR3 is TGTGCCACTAAACATGGGACCCAAGTTTTTGATGAGCAGTTCTTC. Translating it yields CATKHGTQVFDEQFF.

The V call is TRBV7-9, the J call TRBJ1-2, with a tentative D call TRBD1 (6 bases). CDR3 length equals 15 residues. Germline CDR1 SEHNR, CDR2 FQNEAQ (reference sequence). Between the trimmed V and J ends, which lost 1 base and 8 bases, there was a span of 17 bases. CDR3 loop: CASSLGQAQMGGYTF. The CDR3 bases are TGTGCCAGCAGCTTAGGACAGGCCCAAATGGGGGGCTACACCTTC.

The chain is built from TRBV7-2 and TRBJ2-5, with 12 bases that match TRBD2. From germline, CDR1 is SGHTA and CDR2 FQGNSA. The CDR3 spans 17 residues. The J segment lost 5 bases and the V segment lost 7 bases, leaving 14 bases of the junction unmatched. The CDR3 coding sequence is TGTGCCAGCAAAAAGTCGCCCACTAGCGGGGGGAAGGAGACCCAGTACTTC. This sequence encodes CASKKSPTSGGKETQYF.

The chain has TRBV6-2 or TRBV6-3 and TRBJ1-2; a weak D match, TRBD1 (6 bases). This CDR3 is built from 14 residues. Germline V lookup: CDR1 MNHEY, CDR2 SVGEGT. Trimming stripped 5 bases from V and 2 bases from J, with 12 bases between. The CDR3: CASSDRSKNYGYTF. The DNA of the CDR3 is TGTGCCAGCAGTGACAGGTCGAAGAACTATGGCTACACCTTC.

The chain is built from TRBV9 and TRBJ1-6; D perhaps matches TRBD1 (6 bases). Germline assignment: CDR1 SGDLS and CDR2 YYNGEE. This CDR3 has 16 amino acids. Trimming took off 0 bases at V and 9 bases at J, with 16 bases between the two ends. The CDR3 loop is CASSVGSGGAGSPLHF. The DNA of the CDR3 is TGTGCCAGCAGCGTAGGAAGTGGGGGCGCAGGTTCACCCCTCCACTTT.

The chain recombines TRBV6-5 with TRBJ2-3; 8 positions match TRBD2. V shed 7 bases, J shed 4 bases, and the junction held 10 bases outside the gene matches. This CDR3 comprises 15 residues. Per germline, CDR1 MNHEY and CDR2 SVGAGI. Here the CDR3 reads CASTLGPSGPDTQYF. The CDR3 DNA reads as TGTGCCAGCACCCTTGGGCCTAGCGGGCCAGATACGCAGTATTTT.

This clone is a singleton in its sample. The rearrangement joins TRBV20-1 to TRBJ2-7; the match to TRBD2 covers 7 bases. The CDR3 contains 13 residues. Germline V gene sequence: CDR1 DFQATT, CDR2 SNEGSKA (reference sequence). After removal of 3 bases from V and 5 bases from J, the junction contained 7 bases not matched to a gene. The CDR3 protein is CSASRGRLDEQYF. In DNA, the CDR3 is TGCAGTGCTAGTCGCGGGAGACTTGACGAGCAGTACTTC.

The chain's CDR3 is CASSRETSDSTDTQYF. CDR3 coding DNA: TGTGCCAGTAGTCGGGAAACTAGCGACAGCACAGATACGCAGTATTTT. This chain connects TRBV19 to TRBJ2-3; TRBD2 agrees at 7 bases. The junction had 8 bases not matched to a gene; V was cut back by 5 bases and J by 0 bases. Germline CDR1 and CDR2: LNHDA and SQIVND (reference sequence). The CDR3 has 16 residues.

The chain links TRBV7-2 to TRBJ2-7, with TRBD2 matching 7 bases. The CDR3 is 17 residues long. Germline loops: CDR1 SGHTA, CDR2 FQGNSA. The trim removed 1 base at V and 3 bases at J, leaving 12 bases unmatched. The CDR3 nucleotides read TGTGCCAGCAGCTTAGAGGTTTGGCGGGAGACGTACTACGAGCAGTACTTC. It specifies CASSLEVWRETYYEQYF.

The CDR3 DNA reads as TGTGCCAGCAGCTGGGGACTAGCGGGCCAGGAGACCCAGTACTTC. Translating gives CASSWGLAGQETQYF. The chain has TRBV7-9 and TRBJ2-5, with 12 bases lining up with TRBD2. The CDR3 has 15 amino acids. The V segment lost 4 bases and the J segment 5 bases; nucleotides outside the gene matches: 5. Germline CDR1 is SEHNR and CDR2 is FQNEAQ (reference sequence). Full variable domain (outside the CDR3, taken from reference TRBV7-9 and TRBJ2-5): DTGVSQNPRHKITKRGQNVTFRCDPISEHNRLYWYRQTLGQGPEFLTYFQNEAQLEKSRLLSDRFSAERPKGSFSTLEIQRTEQGDSAMYLCASSWGLAGQETQYFGPGTRLLVL.

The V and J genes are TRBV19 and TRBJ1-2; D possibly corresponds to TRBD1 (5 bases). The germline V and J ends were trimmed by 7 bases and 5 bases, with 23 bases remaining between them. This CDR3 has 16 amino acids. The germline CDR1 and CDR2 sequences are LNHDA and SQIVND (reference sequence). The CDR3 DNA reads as TGTGCCAGTACGGATGATAACCTGCGGGGGAAGTATGGCTACACCTTC. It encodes CASTDDNLRGKYGYTF.

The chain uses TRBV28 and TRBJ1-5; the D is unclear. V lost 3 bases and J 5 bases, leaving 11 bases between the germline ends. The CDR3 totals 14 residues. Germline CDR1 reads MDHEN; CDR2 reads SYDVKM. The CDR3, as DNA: TGTGCCAGCAGTTTCGAGTGGCGGGATCAGCCCCAGCATTTT. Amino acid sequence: CASSFEWRDQPQHF.

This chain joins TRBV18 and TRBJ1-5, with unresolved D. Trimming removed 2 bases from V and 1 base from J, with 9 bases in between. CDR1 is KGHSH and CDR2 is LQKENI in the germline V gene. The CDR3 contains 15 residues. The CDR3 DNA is TGTGCCAGCTCACCAAGGGAGATGAGCAATCAGCCCCAGCATTTT. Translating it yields CASSPREMSNQPQHF.

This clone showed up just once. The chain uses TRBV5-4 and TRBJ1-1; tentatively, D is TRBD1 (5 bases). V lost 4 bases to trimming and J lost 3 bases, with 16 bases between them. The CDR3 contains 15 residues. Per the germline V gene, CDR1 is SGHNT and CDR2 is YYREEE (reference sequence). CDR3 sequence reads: CASSPGPGRYTEAFF. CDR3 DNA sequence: TGTGCCAGCAGCCCGGGGCCGGGGCGATACACTGAAGCTTTCTTT.

CDR3 sequence reads: CASRQRTGRVAGTGELFF. The CDR3 DNA reads TGTGCCAGCAGGCAGAGGACAGGGCGTGTTGCTGGCACCGGGGAGCTGTTTTTT. The chain recombines TRBV2 with TRBJ2-2, with TRBD1 matching over 8 bases. CDR1 and CDR2 from the germline V gene are SNHLY and FYNNEI. V trimming: 6 bases; J trimming: 4 bases; junction bases outside the gene matches: 16. This CDR3 spans 18 amino acids.

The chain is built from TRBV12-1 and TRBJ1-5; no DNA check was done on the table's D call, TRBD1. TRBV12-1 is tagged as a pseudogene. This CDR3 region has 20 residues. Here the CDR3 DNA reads TGTGCCAGCAGCTTTGGTCACAGGGGGATCCTGGGCTGGGGCAATCAGCCCCAGCATTTT. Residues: CASSFGHRGILGWGNQPQHF.

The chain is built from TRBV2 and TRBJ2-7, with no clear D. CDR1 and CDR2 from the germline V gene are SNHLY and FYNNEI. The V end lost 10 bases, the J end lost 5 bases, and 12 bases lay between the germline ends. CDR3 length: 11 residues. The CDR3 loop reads CAITTANEQYF. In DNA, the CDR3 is TGTGCCATCACAACAGCGAACGAGCAGTACTTC.

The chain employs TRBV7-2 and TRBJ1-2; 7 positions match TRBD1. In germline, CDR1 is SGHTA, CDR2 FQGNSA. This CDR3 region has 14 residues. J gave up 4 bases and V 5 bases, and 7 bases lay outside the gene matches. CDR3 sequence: CASSPRDRVYGYTF. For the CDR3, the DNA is TGTGCCAGCAGCCCGCGAGACAGGGTCTATGGCTACACCTTC.

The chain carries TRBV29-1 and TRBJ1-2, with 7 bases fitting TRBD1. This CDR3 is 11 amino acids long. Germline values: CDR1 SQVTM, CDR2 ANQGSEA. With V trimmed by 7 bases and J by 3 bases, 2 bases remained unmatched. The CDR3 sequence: CSAGTDYGYTF. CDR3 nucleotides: TGCAGCGCCGGGACAGACTATGGCTACACCTTC.

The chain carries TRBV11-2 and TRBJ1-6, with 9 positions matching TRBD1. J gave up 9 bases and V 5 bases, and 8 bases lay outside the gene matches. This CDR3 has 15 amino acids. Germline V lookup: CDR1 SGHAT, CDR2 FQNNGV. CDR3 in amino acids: CASSHQDRGGSPLHF. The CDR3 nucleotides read TGTGCCAGCAGCCACCAGGACAGGGGCGGTTCACCCCTCCACTTT.

In DNA, the CDR3 is TGTGCCAGCTCACTAGGGACAGGGGACAGTTCACCCCTCCACTTT. Translation: CASSLGTGDSSPLHF. V and J are TRBV18 and TRBJ1-6; TRBD1 matches at 10 bases. The germline gives CDR1 KGHSH, CDR2 LQKENI. The CDR3 loop spans 15 amino acids. J was trimmed by 9 bases and V by 4 bases; bases with no gene match: 6. Using reference TRBV18 and TRBJ1-6 for the parts outside the CDR3, the full variable domain is NAGVMQNPRHLVRRRGQEARLRCSPMKGHSHVYWYRQLPEEGLKFMVYLQKENIIDESGMPKERFSAEFPKEGPSILRIQQVVRGDSAAYFCASSLGTGDSSPLHFGNGTRLTVT.